This T cell receptor beta chain was documented in a study of yellow fever vaccine responses in identical twins. Study-level points and caveats: In identical twins, vaccine T cell responses appeared partly shared and partly individual.

TCRdb re-called the RT-PCR reads with MiXCR, one entry per CDR3 protein. The repertoire consists of more than 11,000 distinct CDR3 sequences, with 84% occurring once and the leading ten covering 0.55% to 0.75%. The CDR3 loop spans 13 amino acids. Germline loops: CDR1 PRHDT, CDR2 FYEKMQ (reference sequence). V was pared by 10 bases and J by 4 bases, with 14 bases between. Worth noting for this clonotype: The antigen is not known.

V and J are TRBV13 and TRBJ2-1, with D perhaps TRBD1 or TRBD2 (5 bases each). Material: T cells from blood (PBMCs), unsorted or a sorted subset (not recorded which), obtained before or after yellow fever vaccination (not recorded which). The sequence derives from a woman between 18 and 29 years old who received the yellow fever vaccine. Here the CDR3 DNA reads TGTGCCATCGGACGGGACCCATACAATGAGCAGTTCTTC. As protein: CAIGRDPYNEQFF.